This TCR beta chain is from a study of identical twins. The study's findings and limits: Cord blood beta clonotypes that were abundant carried fewer insertions, and memory repertoires showed no such trend. Diverse VJ usage suggested most zero-insertion clonotypes were not invariant T cells.

This clonotype was counted ten times or more. Antigen specificity is unknown. Carrying unique molecular identifiers, the cDNA also gained a universal primer site through template switching. TCRdb reprocessed the 5' RACE reads via MiXCR and lists one record per CDR3 protein. The table includes 200,000 to 250,000 distinct CDR3 sequences, around 8.1% detected once. This sample also appeared in a second study, on yellow fever vaccine responses in identical twins.

This clonotype was sampled from a woman aged 18-35 years in good health. Material: memory (CD45RO+) T cells sorted from blood.

The CDR3, as DNA: TGTGCCAGCACACGGGACAGAAATAGCAATCAGCCCCAGCATTTT. Translation gives CASTRDRNSNQPQHF. The chain is built from TRBV12-3 or TRBV12-4 and TRBJ1-5; the match to TRBD1 covers 7 bases. Trimming took 7 bases from V and 0 from J; bases not matched to a gene: 6. This CDR3 has 15 residues.